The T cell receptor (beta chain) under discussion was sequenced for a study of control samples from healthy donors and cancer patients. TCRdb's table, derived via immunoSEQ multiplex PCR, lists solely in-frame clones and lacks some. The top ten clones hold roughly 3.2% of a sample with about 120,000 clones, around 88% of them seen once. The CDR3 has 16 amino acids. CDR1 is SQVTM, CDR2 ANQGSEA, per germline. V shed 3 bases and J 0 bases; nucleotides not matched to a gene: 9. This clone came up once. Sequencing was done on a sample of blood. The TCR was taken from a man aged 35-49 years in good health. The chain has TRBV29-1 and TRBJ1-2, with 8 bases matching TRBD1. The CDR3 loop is CSVDRGGTGPNYGYTF. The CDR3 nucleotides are TGCAGCGTTGATAGAGGCGGGACAGGACCTAACTATGGCTACACCTTC.